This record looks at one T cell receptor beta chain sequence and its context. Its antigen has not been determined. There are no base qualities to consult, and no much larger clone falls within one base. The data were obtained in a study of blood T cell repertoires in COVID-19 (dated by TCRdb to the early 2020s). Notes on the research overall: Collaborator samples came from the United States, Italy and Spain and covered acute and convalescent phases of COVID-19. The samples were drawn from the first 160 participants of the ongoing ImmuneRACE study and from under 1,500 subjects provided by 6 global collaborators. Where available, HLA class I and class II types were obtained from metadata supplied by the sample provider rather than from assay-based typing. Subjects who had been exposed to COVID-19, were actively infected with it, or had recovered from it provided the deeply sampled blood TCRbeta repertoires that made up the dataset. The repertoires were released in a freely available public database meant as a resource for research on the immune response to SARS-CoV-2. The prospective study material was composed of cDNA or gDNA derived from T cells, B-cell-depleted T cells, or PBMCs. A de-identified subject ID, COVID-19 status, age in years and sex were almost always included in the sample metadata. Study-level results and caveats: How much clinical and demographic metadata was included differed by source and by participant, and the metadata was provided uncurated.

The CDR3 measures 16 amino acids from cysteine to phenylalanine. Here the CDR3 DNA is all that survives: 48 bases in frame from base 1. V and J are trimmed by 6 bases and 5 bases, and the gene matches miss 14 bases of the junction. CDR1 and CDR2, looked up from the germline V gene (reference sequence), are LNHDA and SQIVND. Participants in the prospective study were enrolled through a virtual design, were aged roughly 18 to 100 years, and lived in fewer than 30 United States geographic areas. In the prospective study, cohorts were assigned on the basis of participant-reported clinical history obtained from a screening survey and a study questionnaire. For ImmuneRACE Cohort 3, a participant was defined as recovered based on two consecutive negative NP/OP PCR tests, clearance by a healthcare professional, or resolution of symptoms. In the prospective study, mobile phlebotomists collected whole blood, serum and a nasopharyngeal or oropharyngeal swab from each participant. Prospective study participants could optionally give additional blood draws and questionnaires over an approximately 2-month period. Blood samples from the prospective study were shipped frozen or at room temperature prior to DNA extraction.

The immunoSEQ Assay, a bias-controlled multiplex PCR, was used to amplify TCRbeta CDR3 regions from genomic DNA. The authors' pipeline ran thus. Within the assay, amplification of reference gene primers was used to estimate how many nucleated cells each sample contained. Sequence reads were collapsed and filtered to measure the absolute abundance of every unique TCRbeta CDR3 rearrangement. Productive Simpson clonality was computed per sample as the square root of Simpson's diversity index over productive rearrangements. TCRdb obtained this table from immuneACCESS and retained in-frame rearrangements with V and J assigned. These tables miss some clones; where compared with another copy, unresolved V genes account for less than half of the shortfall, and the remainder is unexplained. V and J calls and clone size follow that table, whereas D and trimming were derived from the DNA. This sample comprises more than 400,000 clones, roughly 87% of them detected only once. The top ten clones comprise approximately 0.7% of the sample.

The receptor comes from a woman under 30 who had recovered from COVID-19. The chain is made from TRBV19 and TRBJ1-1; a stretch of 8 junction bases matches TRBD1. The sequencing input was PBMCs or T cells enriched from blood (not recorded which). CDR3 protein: CASSPGQETRNTEAFF. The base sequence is TGTGCCAGTAGCCCGGGACAGGAGACAAGAAATACTGAAGCTTTCTTT.